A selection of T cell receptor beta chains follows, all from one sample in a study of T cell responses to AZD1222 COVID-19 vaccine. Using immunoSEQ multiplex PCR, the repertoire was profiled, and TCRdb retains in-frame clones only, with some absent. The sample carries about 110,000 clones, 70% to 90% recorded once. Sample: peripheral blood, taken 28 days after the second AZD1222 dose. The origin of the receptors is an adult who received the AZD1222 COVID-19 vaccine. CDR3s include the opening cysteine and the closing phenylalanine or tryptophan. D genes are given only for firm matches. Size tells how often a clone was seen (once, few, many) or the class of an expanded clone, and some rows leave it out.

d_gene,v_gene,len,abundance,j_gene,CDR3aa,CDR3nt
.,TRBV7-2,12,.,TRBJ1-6,CASSSYNSPLHF,TGTGCCAGCAGTTCCTATAATTCACCCCTCCACTTT
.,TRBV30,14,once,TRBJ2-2,CAWRDLGVGGELFF,TGTGCCTGGAGGGATTTGGGGGTCGGCGGGGAGCTGTTTTTT
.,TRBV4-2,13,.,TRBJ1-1,CASSQDKNTEAFF,TGTGCCAGCAGCCAAGATAAGAACACTGAAGCTTTCTTT
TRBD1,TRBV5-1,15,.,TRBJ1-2,CASSLDGQGSGGYTF,TGCGCCAGCAGCTTGGATGGACAGGGTAGTGGCGGCTACACCTTC
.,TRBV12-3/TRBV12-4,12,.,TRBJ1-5,CASSVRWQPQHF,TGTGCCAGCAGCGTTAGGTGGCAGCCCCAGCATTTT
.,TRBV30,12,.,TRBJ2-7,CAWLGGDYEQYF,TGTGCCTGGTTGGGCGGGGATTACGAGCAGTACTTC
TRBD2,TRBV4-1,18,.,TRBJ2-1,CASSQDDLGAGGPNEQFF,TGCGCCAGCAGCCAAGATGACTTAGGAGCGGGAGGACCCAATGAGCAGTTCTTC
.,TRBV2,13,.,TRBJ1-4,CASVGQINEKLFF,TGTGCCAGCGTTGGACAGATTAATGAAAAACTGTTTTTT
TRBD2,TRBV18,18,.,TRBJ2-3,CASSPPLRLAEPLDTQYF,TGTGCCAGCTCACCCCCCTTAAGACTAGCGGAGCCTCTGGATACGCAGTATTTT
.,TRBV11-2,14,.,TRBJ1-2,CASSPSGGFRGYTF,TGTGCCAGCAGCCCCTCAGGTGGTTTTCGGGGCTACACCTTC
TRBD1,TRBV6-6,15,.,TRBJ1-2,CASSPYRGGDYGYTF,TGTGCCAGCAGTCCCTACAGGGGAGGGGACTATGGCTACACCTTC
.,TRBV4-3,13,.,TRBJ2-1,CASSQDGPNEQFF,TGCGCCAGCAGCCAAGATGGCCCGAATGAGCAGTTCTTC
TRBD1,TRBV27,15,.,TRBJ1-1,CASSPWTGANTEAFF,TGTGCCAGCAGTCCCTGGACAGGGGCCAACACTGAAGCTTTCTTT
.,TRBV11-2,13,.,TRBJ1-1,CASTEGLNTEAFF,TGTGCCAGCACCGAGGGGTTGAACACTGAAGCTTTCTTT
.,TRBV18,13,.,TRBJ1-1,CASSPPAFREAFF,TGTGCCAGCTCACCACCGGCTTTCAGAGAAGCTTTCTTT
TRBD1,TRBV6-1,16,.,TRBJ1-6,CASSGPGTGSFSPLHF,TGTGCCAGCAGTGGTCCCGGGACAGGGAGTTTTTCACCCCTCCACTTT
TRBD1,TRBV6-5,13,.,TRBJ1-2,CASSEGQLYGYTF,TGTGCCAGCAGCGAGGGACAGCTCTATGGCTACACCTTC
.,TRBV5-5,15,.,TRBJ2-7,CASTFDRSLSYEQYF,TGTGCCAGCACCTTTGACAGGTCTCTTTCCTACGAGCAGTACTTC
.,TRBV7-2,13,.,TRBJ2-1,CASSLDYYNEQFF,TGTGCCAGCAGCTTAGATTACTACAATGAGCAGTTCTTC
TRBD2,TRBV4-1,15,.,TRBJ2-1,CASSPGLADYNEQFF,TGCGCCAGCAGCCCGGGACTAGCGGACTACAATGAGCAGTTCTTC
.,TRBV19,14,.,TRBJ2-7,CASGRTESSYEQYF,TGTGCCAGTGGAAGGACGGAAAGCTCCTACGAGCAGTACTTC
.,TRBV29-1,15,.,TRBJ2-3,CSVRARLAGTDTQYF,TGCAGCGTTCGGGCCCGGCTAGCCGGCACAGATACGCAGTATTTT
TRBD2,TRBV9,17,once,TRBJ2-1,CASSDPVAGGENNEQFF,TGTGCCAGCAGCGACCCCGTCGCGGGAGGGGAAAACAATGAGCAGTTCTTC
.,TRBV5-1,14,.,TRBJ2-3,CASSGLDITDTQYF,TGCGCCAGCAGCGGACTGGACATCACAGATACGCAGTATTTT
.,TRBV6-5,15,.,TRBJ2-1,CASSYDSGRHNEQFF,TGTGCCAGCAGTTACGATTCGGGCCGTCACAATGAGCAGTTCTTC
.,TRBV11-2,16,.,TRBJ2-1,CASSLGGSSSYNEQFF,TGTGCCAGCAGCTTGGGTGGTAGCAGCTCCTACAATGAGCAGTTCTTC
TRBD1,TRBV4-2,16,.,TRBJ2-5,CASSQLRGLGQETQYF,TGTGCCAGCAGCCAGCTCAGGGGGTTAGGCCAAGAGACCCAGTACTTC
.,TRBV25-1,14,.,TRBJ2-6,CASSGTEKSNVLTF,TGTGCCAGCAGTGGGACAGAGAAGAGCAACGTCCTGACTTTC
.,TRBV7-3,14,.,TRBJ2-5,CASSFQGSKETQYF,TGTGCCAGCAGCTTTCAGGGGAGTAAGGAGACCCAGTACTTC
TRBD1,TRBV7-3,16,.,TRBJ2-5,CASSPWDRAYQETQYF,TGTGCCAGCAGCCCCTGGGACAGGGCCTACCAAGAGACCCAGTACTTC
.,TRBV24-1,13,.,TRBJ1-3,CATSDGSGNTIYF,TGTGCCACCAGTGATGGCTCTGGAAACACCATATATTTT
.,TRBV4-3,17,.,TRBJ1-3,CASSQSRTDPSGNTIYF,TGCGCCAGCAGCCAATCGAGGACAGACCCCTCTGGAAACACCATATATTTT
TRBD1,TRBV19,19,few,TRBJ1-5,CASSKGRGQVLYSNQPQHF,TGTGCCAGTAGTAAGGGTCGTGGACAGGTTCTCTATAGCAATCAGCCCCAGCATTTT
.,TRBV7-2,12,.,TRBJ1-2,CASSFSQAGYTF,TGTGCCAGCAGCTTTTCTCAGGCGGGCTACACCTTC
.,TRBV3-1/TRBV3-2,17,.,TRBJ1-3,CASSQESGARAGNTIYF,TGTGCCAGCAGCCAAGAATCAGGGGCGCGGGCTGGAAACACCATATATTTT
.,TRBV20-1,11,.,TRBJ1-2,CSARAGDGYTF,TGCAGTGCTAGAGCTGGAGATGGCTACACCTTC
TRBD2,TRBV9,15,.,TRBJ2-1,CASSPSGGAYNEQFF,TGTGCCAGCAGCCCTAGCGGGGGGGCCTACAATGAGCAGTTCTTC
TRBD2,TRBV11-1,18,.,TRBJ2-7,CASSLAWTSGTHSYEQYF,TGTGCCAGCAGCTTAGCGTGGACTAGCGGGACCCACTCCTACGAGCAGTACTTC
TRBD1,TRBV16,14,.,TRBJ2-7,CASSPTGGSYEQYF,TGTGCCAGCAGCCCGACAGGGGGGTCCTACGAGCAGTACTTC